This TCR beta chain was sequenced during a study of T-cell reconstitution after alpha-beta-depleted transplantation in children. Whole-study results and caveats: Alpha-beta T cells about two months after transplant reportedly derived from several hundred expanded graft clones. At one year after transplant, newly produced T cells mostly accounted for T-cell counts and diversity. The high TCRbeta diversity at day 60 in some patients came from surviving recipient T cells and thymic progenitors.

Preparation of the TCRbeta library was carried out with unique molecular identifiers. MiXCR, applied by TCRdb to the PCR reads, yields one record per CDR3 protein. This sample has about 200,000 distinct CDR3 sequences; approximately 6.9% occur once, and the top ten carry about 5.5%. Germline CDR1 is DFQATT and CDR2 is SNEGSKA (reference sequence). Trimming removed 7 bases from V and 12 bases from J; junction bases left unmatched: 15. The CDR3 runs to 13 residues. The table lists this clonotype with many counts. Its antigen is unknown. V gene TRBV20-1 combines with J gene TRBJ2-1; 7 bases line up with TRBD2. This TCR came from a boy aged 2 to 9 with acute lymphoblastic leukemia, due to receive a stem cell transplant. The sequences come from PBMCs, collected before TCRalphabeta/CD19-depleted stem cell transplant. The CDR3 DNA follows: TGCAGTGGTACTCCCGGGAGGCGGAGGGGGCAGTTCTTC. Translating gives CSGTPGRRRGQFF.